This T cell receptor beta chain was captured by sequencing in a study of shared clonotypes between healthy human individuals. This clone was observed once. The unsorted samples took roughly 100 million PBMCs to get genomic DNA. Germline-derived CDR1 and CDR2 are SNHLY and FYNNEI. V gave up 5 bases and J gave up 3 bases; unmatched junction bases: 3. The CDR3 is made up of 13 amino acids. Samples underwent the assay at deep level. Sequenced by immunoSEQ multiplex PCR; TCRdb stores in-frame clones only, minus some. The profile covers approximately 460,000 clones, with approximately 77% appearing a single time and 12% taken by the ten largest.

The sequence came from a woman in her thirties or forties in good health. Some clones in this sample may be carry-over from other donors' samples. The chain recombines TRBV2 with TRBJ2-7; 8 nucleotides agree with TRBD2. Sequencing was carried out using PBMCs. DNA for the CDR3: TGTGCCAGCAGTCGGACTAGCCTCTACGAGCAGTACTTC. It translates to CASSRTSLYEQYF. The full variable domain, its missing parts supplied by reference TRBV2 and TRBJ2-7, is EPEVTQTPSHQVTQMGQEVILRCVPISNHLYFYWYRQILGQKVEFLVSFYNNEISEKSEIFDDQFSVERPDGSNFTLKIRSTKLEDSAMYFCASSRTSLYEQYFGPGTRLTVT.